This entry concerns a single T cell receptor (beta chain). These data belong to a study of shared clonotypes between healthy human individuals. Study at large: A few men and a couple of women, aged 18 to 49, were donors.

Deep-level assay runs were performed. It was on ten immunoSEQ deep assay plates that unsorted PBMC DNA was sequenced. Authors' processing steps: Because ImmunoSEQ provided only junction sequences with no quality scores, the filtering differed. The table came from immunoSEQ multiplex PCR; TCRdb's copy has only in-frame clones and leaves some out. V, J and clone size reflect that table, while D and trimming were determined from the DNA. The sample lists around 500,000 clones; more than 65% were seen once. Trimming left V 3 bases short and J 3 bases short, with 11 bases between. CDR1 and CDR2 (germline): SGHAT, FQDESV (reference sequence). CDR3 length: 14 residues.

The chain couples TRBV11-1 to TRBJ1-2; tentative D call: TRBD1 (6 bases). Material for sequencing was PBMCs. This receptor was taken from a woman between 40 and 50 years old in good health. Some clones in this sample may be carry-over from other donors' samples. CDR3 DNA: TGTGCCAGCAGCTTCGACAGGACCGACTATGGCTACACCTTC. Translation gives CASSFDRTDYGYTF.